The next 32 T cell receptor beta chains were all read from a single sample in a study of shared clonotypes between healthy human individuals. The repertoire was sequenced with immunoSEQ multiplex PCR; TCRdb's copy has only in-frame clones and lacks some. The data hold approximately 710,000 clones, with 90% observed a single time. The sequenced material came from memory CD8+ T cells from PBMCs. Subset given: CD45RO+ cells pooled with CCR7-negative TemRA cells. The receptor source for this set is a young man in good health. Some clones in this sample may be carry-over from other donors' samples.

The CDR3 DNA reads TGTGCCAGCAGCCTAGGGTCTCAGGGGCTATCGTTTCAGCCCCAGCATTTT. It codes for CASSLGSQGLSFQPQHF. The chain links TRBV7-9 to TRBJ1-5, with D possibly matching TRBD1 (6 bases). Trimming pared 5 bases from V and 6 bases from J, leaving 23 bases between. The CDR3 loop spans 17 amino acids. Germline V gene lookup returns CDR1 SEHNR and CDR2 FQNEAQ (reference sequence).

The chain has TRBV28 and TRBJ2-7; TRBD1 matches 8 bases. Losses at the gene ends were 5 bases for V and 3 bases for J; bases not matched to a gene: 6. There are 14 residues in the CDR3. The germline V gene has CDR1 MDHEN and CDR2 SYDVKM. The CDR3 protein is CASSPRDRIYEQYF. The CDR3 DNA follows: TGTGCCAGCAGTCCCCGGGACAGGATCTACGAGCAGTACTTC.

V and J are TRBV7-7 and TRBJ2-1; TRBD2 is a possible D gene (6 bases). Trimming stripped 5 bases from V and 4 bases from J, with 12 bases between. Germline V gene sequence: CDR1 SSHAT, CDR2 FNYEAQ (reference sequence). CDR3 length equals 14 residues. The CDR3 region has the DNA TGTGCCAGCAGCGTTAGCGGCTCTTACAATGAGCAGTTCTTC. Translating gives CASSVSGSYNEQFF. Full variable domain (rest looked up from reference TRBV7-7 and TRBJ2-1): GAGVSQSPRYKVTKRGQDVTLRCDPISSHATLYWYQQALGQGPEFLTYFNYEAQPDKSGLPSDRFSAERPEGSISTLTIQRTEQRDSAMYRCASSVSGSYNEQFFGPGTRLTVL.

The chain recombines TRBV7-9 with TRBJ1-1, with D hard to call. Per germline, CDR1 SEHNR and CDR2 FQNEAQ (reference sequence). Between the trimmed V and J ends, which lost 1 base and 4 bases, there was a span of 7 bases. The CDR3 extends over 13 amino acids. The CDR3 reads CASSLGHATEAFF. CDR3 sequence (DNA): TGTGCCAGCAGCTTAGGCCACGCCACTGAAGCTTTCTTT.

The CDR3: CASSLEGPRSHNEQFF. CDR3 DNA sequence: TGCGCCAGCAGCTTGGAAGGACCCAGATCCCACAATGAGCAGTTCTTC. This chain uses TRBV5-1 with TRBJ2-1; D gene ambiguous. CDR1 is SGHRS and CDR2 is YFSETQ in the germline V gene. This CDR3 region has 16 residues. V was trimmed by 0 bases and J by 5 bases, leaving 15 bases between them.

On this clone: This CDR3 is also generated by other DNA sequences in the sample. This chain connects TRBV10-3 to TRBJ1-1; D is uncertain. Germline V CDR1 and CDR2: ENHRY, SYGVKD. The CDR3 has 14 amino acids. The ends were cut back, 3 bases at V and 0 bases at J, with 8 bases in the middle. The CDR3 DNA is TGTGCCATCAGTGAACCAGGAATGAACACTGAAGCTTTCTTT. Encoded protein: CAISEPGMNTEAFF.

V gene TRBV27 combines with J gene TRBJ1-2, with D perhaps TRBD1 (6 bases). The germline gives CDR1 MNHEY, CDR2 SMNVEV (reference sequence). This CDR3 region has 15 residues. The V gene lost 5 bases and the J gene lost 5 bases, with 18 bases spanning the gap. The CDR3 reads CASSPNSGTSYGYTF. The CDR3 DNA reads TGTGCCAGCAGTCCCAACTCCGGGACAAGTTATGGCTACACCTTC.

This chain uses TRBV10-2 with TRBJ2-3; D unclear. CDR3 length equals 13 residues. Germline CDR1 WSHSY, CDR2 SAAADI. Trimming took 5 bases from V and 1 from J, leaving 7 bases between them. The CDR3 region is CASSLGRTDTQYF. The CDR3 nucleotides are TGCGCCAGCAGTTTAGGTCGCACAGATACGCAGTATTTT.

The chain carries TRBV28 and TRBJ1-2; TRBD1 agrees at 9 bases. CDR1 is MDHEN and CDR2 is SYDVKM in the germline V gene. The CDR3 spans 15 residues. V shed 3 bases, J shed 8 bases, and the junction held 10 bases outside the gene matches. CDR3 amino acids: CASSFRDRVWEGYTF. The CDR3 nucleotides read TGTGCCAGCAGTTTCCGGGACAGGGTCTGGGAAGGCTACACCTTC.

This chain uses TRBV7-9 with TRBJ1-2; D unresolved. Germline values: CDR1 SEHNR, CDR2 FQNEAQ (reference sequence). Trimming stripped 1 base from V and 7 bases from J, with 22 bases between. The CDR3 spans 17 residues. CDR3 DNA sequence: TGTGCCAGCAGCTTAGAGGCTAGGGCAGGTGACATACTTGGCTACACCTTC. It translates to CASSLEARAGDILGYTF.

The chain has TRBV6-5 and TRBJ1-1; a possible D gene is TRBD1 (6 bases). The CDR3 contains 15 residues. Germline values: CDR1 MNHEY, CDR2 SVGAGI. Between the trimmed V and J ends, which lost 7 bases and 4 bases, there was a span of 19 bases. In DNA form, the CDR3 reads TGTGCCAGCATTTCTAGGTTGGGGGCGGGCACTGAAGCTTTCTTT. It encodes CASISRLGAGTEAFF.

CDR3 in amino acids: CASSQPTRRESFF. DNA for the CDR3: TGTGCCAGCAGCCAACCGACCCGGAGGGAGTCTTTCTTT. The chain has TRBV7-9 and TRBJ1-1; no clear D gene. The germline CDR1 and CDR2 sequences are SEHNR and FQNEAQ (reference sequence). Trimming stripped 5 bases from V and 12 bases from J, with 19 bases between. The CDR3 runs 13 residues.

This chain joins TRBV13 and TRBJ2-2; 8 bases agree with TRBD2. The J segment lost 3 bases and the V segment lost 0 bases, leaving 6 bases of the junction unmatched. CDR1 and CDR2 from the germline V gene are PRHDT and FYEKMQ (reference sequence). The CDR3 runs 17 residues. The CDR3 DNA reads as TGTGCCAGCAGCTTAGGCCCCTCAGCGGGAGACACCGGGGAGCTGTTTTTT. Translated, it gives CASSLGPSAGDTGELFF.

This chain connects TRBV25-1 to TRBJ1-1, with a weak D call TRBD1 (6 bases). The V end was cut by 5 bases, the J end by 6 bases, with 16 bases between. Germline V CDR1 and CDR2: MGHDK, SYGVNS. The CDR3 spans 14 residues. The CDR3 DNA reads as TGTGCCAGCAGTCTACAGGGTACGCGGGCTGAAGCTTTCTTT. Its translation: CASSLQGTRAEAFF. Using reference TRBV25-1 and TRBJ1-1 for the parts outside the CDR3, the full variable domain is EADIYQTPRYLVIGTGKKITLECSQTMGHDKMYWYQQDPGMELHLIHYSYGVNSTEKGDLSSESTVSRIRTEHFPLTLESARPSHTSQYLCASSLQGTRAEAFFGQGTRLTVV.

J is TRBJ2-7 and V is TRBV7-3, with TRBD1 matching over 7 bases. The CDR3 has 13 amino acids. Germline trimming cut 2 bases from V and 2 bases from J; bases unmatched to any gene: 0. The germline V gene has CDR1 SGHTA and CDR2 FQGTGA. In DNA form, the CDR3 reads TGTGCCAGCAGCTTAGACAGGGCCTACGAGCAGTACTTC. This sequence encodes CASSLDRAYEQYF.

V and J are TRBV11-2 and TRBJ2-7, with a possible D match to TRBD1 (6 bases). The ends were cut back, 4 bases at V and 4 bases at J, with 17 bases in the middle. The CDR3 is made up of 15 amino acids. Germline V gene data show CDR1 as SGHAT and CDR2 as FQNNGV. This CDR3 reads CASSSPSGGKYEQYF. In DNA, the CDR3 is TGTGCCAGCAGCTCCCCTTCTGGGGGCAAATACGAGCAGTACTTC. The entire variable domain, with the rest obtained from reference TRBV11-2 and TRBJ2-7, is as follows: EAGVAQSPRYKIIEKRQSVAFWCNPISGHATLYWYQQILGQGPKLLIQFQNNGVVDDSQLPKDRFSAERLKGVDSTLKIQPAKLEDSAVYLCASSSPSGGKYEQYFGPGTRLTVT.

V is TRBV27 and J is TRBJ2-7; TRBD1 matches 10 bases. V dropped 0 bases and J dropped 3; count of bases not matched to a gene: 8. The germline V gene encodes CDR1 MNHEY and CDR2 SMNVEV (reference sequence). This CDR3 spans 17 amino acids. The CDR3 DNA sequence: TGTGCCAGCAGTTTATCCCCCGGGACAGGGGCCTACTACGAGCAGTACTTC. Its translation is CASSLSPGTGAYYEQYF.

This clone was detected only once. The V call is TRBV5-3, the J call TRBJ2-1; 12 nucleotides line up with TRBD2. TRBV5-3 is noted as an ORF with a role that remains uncertain. This CDR3 contains 20 residues. The trim removed 3 bases at V and 7 bases at J, leaving 20 bases unmatched. CDR3 DNA: TGTGCCAGAAGCTGGGGGACAGCCGGCTCTAGACTAGCGGGAGAGAATGAGCAGTTCTTC. Translating it yields CARSWGTAGSRLAGENEQFF.

The genes are TRBV19 and TRBJ2-2; D possibly matches TRBD1 or TRBD2 (6 bases each). The CDR3 has 15 amino acids. Germline V gene data show CDR1 as LNHDA and CDR2 as SQIVND (reference sequence). V was shortened by 10 bases and J by 7 bases, with 22 bases between the two germline ends. This CDR3 reads CATTPTRGPVGELFF. The CDR3 DNA is TGTGCCACCACACCCACTCGGGGGCCGGTCGGGGAGCTGTTTTTT.

In this sample, this clone turned up once. The genes are TRBV2 and TRBJ2-1; D not resolved. From germline, CDR1 is SNHLY and CDR2 FYNNEI. CDR3 length: 11 residues. V lost 6 bases, J lost 4 bases, and 4 bases lay in between. As DNA, the CDR3 is TGTGCCAGCAGAGAGTACAATGAGCAGTTCTTC. It is translated as CASREYNEQFF. Together with reference TRBV2 and TRBJ2-1, the CDR3 gives the full variable domain: EPEVTQTPSHQVTQMGQEVILRCVPISNHLYFYWYRQILGQKVEFLVSFYNNEISEKSEIFDDQFSVERPDGSNFTLKIRSTKLEDSAMYFCASREYNEQFFGPGTRLTVL.

The rearrangement uses TRBV27 and TRBJ1-5; the D gene is possibly TRBD1 (5 bases). Trimming left V 6 bases short and J 7 bases short, with 19 bases between. This CDR3 has 15 residues. Germline CDR1 and CDR2: MNHEY and SMNVEV (reference sequence). The CDR3 loop is CASRGLFGADQPQHF. The CDR3 DNA follows: TGTGCCAGCAGAGGGCTCTTTGGGGCGGACCAGCCCCAGCATTTT.

The chain links TRBV15 to TRBJ2-7; 10 bases are shared with TRBD2. V was clipped by 0 bases and J by 3 bases; unmatched bases: 5. The V gene's germline CDR1 is LNHNV and CDR2 YYDKDF (reference sequence). The length of the CDR3 is 16 residues. The CDR3 loop is CATSRDKLAGFYEQYF. CDR3 coding DNA: TGTGCCACCAGCAGAGATAAACTAGCGGGATTCTACGAGCAGTACTTC.

With regard to this clone: Additional DNA sequences in this sample encode the identical CDR3. CDR3 loop: CASSLSTGNEQFF. DNA for the CDR3: TGTGCCAGCAGTTTGTCAACCGGCAATGAGCAGTTCTTC. The chain joins TRBV27 to TRBJ2-1; the D is unclear. CDR3 size: 13 residues. Per the germline V gene, CDR1 is MNHEY and CDR2 is SMNVEV (reference sequence). Trimming cost V 3 bases and J 6 bases, with 9 bases left between them.

The genes are TRBV13 and TRBJ2-1; 8 positions match TRBD2. Germline trimming cut 3 bases from V and 6 bases from J; bases unmatched to any gene: 10. Looked up from germline, CDR1 is PRHDT and CDR2 is FYEKMQ (reference sequence). This CDR3 spans 16 amino acids. CDR3 DNA: TGTGCCAGCAGCTTCTTTCCCAGCGGGAGTATCAATGAGCAGTTCTTC. Amino acids: CASSFFPSGSINEQFF.

The V gene is TRBV6-4, the J gene TRBJ2-3, with TRBD2 matching 8 bases. Germline CDR1 and CDR2: MRHNA and SNTAGT. Losses at the gene ends were 5 bases for V and 1 base for J; bases not matched to a gene: 11. This CDR3 comprises 17 residues. Here the CDR3 DNA reads TGTGCCAGCAGTCGCACTACTAGCGGTAGTGGCACAGATACGCAGTATTTT. This codes for CASSRTTSGSGTDTQYF.

The rearrangement uses TRBV7-8 and TRBJ1-1; D gene ambiguous. Trimming pared 3 bases from V and 3 bases from J, leaving 8 bases between. This CDR3 is 13 amino acids long. Germline lookup yields CDR1 SGHVS and CDR2 FQNEAQ. DNA of the CDR3: TGTGCCAGCAGCTTTCCCAGATACACTGAAGCTTTCTTT. Amino acid sequence: CASSFPRYTEAFF.

This clone turned up a few times. The chain combines TRBV5-4 with TRBJ2-6; TRBD1 aligns across 9 bases. Germline CDR1 is SGHNT and CDR2 is YYREEE (reference sequence). The V segment lost 2 bases and the J segment 0 bases; nucleotides outside the gene matches: 12. The CDR3 runs 20 residues. The CDR3 nucleotides read TGTGCCAGCAGCTTACAAACGACAGGACAGGGGAGCTCTGGGGCCAACGTCCTGACTTTC. Amino acid sequence: CASSLQTTGQGSSGANVLTF.

This chain uses TRBV11-2 with TRBJ2-1; D gene uncertain. The CDR3 runs 11 residues. In germline, CDR1 is SGHAT, CDR2 FQNNGV. V was clipped by 7 bases and J by 10 bases, with 11 bases between them. The CDR3 region is CASTPSREQFF. The DNA of the CDR3 is TGTGCCAGCACCCCGTCGCGGGAGCAGTTCTTC.

The J gene is TRBJ2-7, the V gene TRBV19, with 9 nucleotides matching TRBD1. This CDR3 spans 14 amino acids. V was clipped by 10 bases and J by 4 bases; unmatched bases: 11. The germline gives CDR1 LNHDA, CDR2 SQIVND (reference sequence). The CDR3 protein is CATAAGTGTYEQYF. CDR3 sequence (DNA): TGTGCCACCGCTGCCGGGACAGGGACGTACGAGCAGTACTTC.

CDR3 in DNA: TGTGCCAGCAGCTTGGGTGTCGGGATCTCCGTACATATTGACGGGGAGCTGTTTTTT. This codes for CASSLGVGISVHIDGELFF. The genes are TRBV5-6 and TRBJ2-2; maybe TRBD2 (5 bases). V shed 0 bases and J shed 7 bases, with 25 bases lying between them. The germline V gene has CDR1 SGHDT and CDR2 YYEEEE. This CDR3 has 19 residues.

The chain uses TRBV29-1 and TRBJ2-3; D gene unclear. Looked up from germline, CDR1 is SQVTM and CDR2 is ANQGSEA. The CDR3 covers 10 residues. V lost 7 bases to trimming and J lost 6 bases, with 8 bases between them. The CDR3 protein is CSARSDTQYF. The CDR3 DNA reads as TGCAGCGCACGTTCGGATACGCAGTATTTT.

The chain recombines TRBV5-1 with TRBJ2-7; a possible D gene is TRBD1 (5 bases). The V and J ends lost 3 bases and 0 bases respectively, with 13 bases between them. This CDR3 is built from 15 residues. Germline loops: CDR1 SGHRS, CDR2 YFSETQ. CDR3 amino acids: CASSSQATPSYEQYF. In nucleotides, the CDR3 is TGCGCCAGCAGCTCACAGGCTACCCCCTCCTACGAGCAGTACTTC.